These T cell receptor beta chains were read from a single sample in a study of human T cells and chemical hapten exposure. One entry per CDR3 protein, called by TCRdb with MiXCR from the RACE reads. Of some 100,000 distinct CDR3 sequences in the sample, 9% to 9.5% were seen once. The sequences come from whole blood, collected in connection with sensitization to the hapten diphenylcyclopropenone (DPC). Source of these receptors: a woman aged 40 to 50 with alopecia areata. Some clones in this sample may be carry-over from other donors' samples. The CDR3 runs from the conserved cysteine through the conserved F or W. Each record gives: D gene, V gene, CDR3 length, clone size, J gene, CDR3 protein, CDR3 DNA. D genes are given only for firm matches. The size entry is marked missing in some rows and otherwise reads once, few, many or a size class.

>-|TRBV9|13|few|TRBJ2-2
CASRIGYTGELFF
TGTGCCAGCAGGATCGGGTACACCGGGGAGCTGTTTTTT
>TRBD1|TRBV7-2|13|many|TRBJ1-5
CASGTGGAQPQHF
TGTGCCAGCGGGACAGGGGGGGCTCAGCCCCAGCATTTT
>-|TRBV9|16|-|TRBJ1-5
CASSANGAFGDQPQHF
TGTGCCAGCAGCGCCAACGGGGCTTTTGGTGATCAGCCCCAGCATTTT
>-|TRBV5-4|13|-|TRBJ1-1
CASSLAAITEAFF
TGTGCCAGCAGCTTGGCCGCGATCACTGAAGCTTTCTTT
>-|TRBV7-6|16|-|TRBJ2-3
CASSPDQGPYTDTQYF
TGTGCCAGCAGCCCAGACCAGGGGCCCTACACAGATACGCAGTATTTT
>-|TRBV7-9|15|many|TRBJ2-7
CASSLSQGWYYEQYF
TGTGCCAGCAGCTTAAGCCAGGGTTGGTACTACGAGCAGTACTTC
>TRBD1|TRBV28|15|few|TRBJ2-7
CASSLLGGEAYEQYF
TGTGCCAGCAGTTTACTAGGGGGCGAAGCCTACGAGCAGTACTTC
>-|TRBV28|13|many|TRBJ2-5
CANAAMIQETQYF
TGTGCCAATGCTGCTATGATACAAGAGACCCAGTACTTC
>-|TRBV7-9|15|-|TRBJ2-3
CASSLPREEIDTQYF
TGTGCCAGCAGCTTGCCCCGAGAGGAAATTGATACGCAGTATTTT
>TRBD2|TRBV7-8|16|-|TRBJ2-2
CASSFGTSGLPGELFF
TGTGCCAGCAGCTTTGGGACTAGCGGGTTGCCCGGGGAGCTGTTTTTT
>-|TRBV20-1|16|few|TRBJ1-2
CSADGAGGTRNYGYTF
TGCAGTGCTGATGGGGCAGGAGGTACACGTAACTATGGCTACACCTTC
>TRBD2|TRBV3-1|15|few|TRBJ2-5
CASSQVGGGSETQYF
TGTGCCAGCAGCCAAGTGGGCGGGGGTTCGGAGACCCAGTACTTC
>-|TRBV5-5|13|many|TRBJ1-1
CASSYLTSTEAFF
TGTGCCAGCAGCTACCTGACGAGCACTGAAGCTTTCTTT
>-|TRBV20-1|14|-|TRBJ1-5
CSARDRAGFQPQHF
TGCAGTGCTAGAGATAGGGCAGGGTTTCAGCCCCAGCATTTT
>-|TRBV6-6|13|many|TRBJ2-3
CASSYSHLDTQYF
TGTGCCAGCAGTTACTCCCACCTAGATACGCAGTATTTT
>-|TRBV7-9|11|many|TRBJ2-7
CASSLGPGEYF
TGTGCCAGCAGCTTAGGGCCAGGGGAGTACTTC
>-|TRBV2|17|once|TRBJ1-4
CASSLIMGSTTNEKLFF
TGTGCCAGCAGCCTGATAATGGGGTCAACAACTAATGAAAAACTGTTTTTT
>TRBD1|TRBV7-2|13|few|TRBJ2-7
CASSLGQPNEQYF
TGTGCCAGCAGCTTGGGACAGCCGAACGAGCAGTACTTC
>TRBD1|TRBV2|15|few|TRBJ2-1
CASIYGQGAYNEQFF
TGTGCCAGCATTTATGGACAGGGGGCTTACAATGAGCAGTTCTTC
>TRBD2|TRBV7-2|16|-|TRBJ2-3
CASRSRGGFSTDTQYF
TGTGCCAGCAGGTCGCGGGGGGGCTTTAGCACAGATACGCAGTATTTT
>-|TRBV9|13|many|TRBJ2-5
CASSDSGEETQYF
TGTGCCAGCAGCGACTCGGGGGAAGAGACCCAGTACTTC
>-|TRBV19|14|-|TRBJ2-1
CASSIEQGSREQFF
TGTGCCAGTAGTATAGAGCAGGGGAGTAGGGAGCAGTTCTTC
>-|TRBV7-2|17|-|TRBJ1-1
CASSLGSSVRANTEAFF
TGTGCCAGCAGCTTAGGGTCGAGTGTTAGAGCGAACACTGAAGCTTTCTTT
>-|TRBV10-3|16|many|TRBJ1-1
CAISESNLGMNTEAFF
TGTGCCATCAGTGAGTCGAATCTGGGCATGAACACTGAAGCTTTCTTT
>-|TRBV30|14|-|TRBJ1-6
CAWRSLSYNSPLHF
TGTGCCTGGAGAAGCCTCTCCTATAATTCACCCCTCCACTTT
>TRBD2|TRBV20-1|17|few|TRBJ2-3
CSARGGSGGARTDTQYF
TGCAGTGCTAGAGGTGGTAGCGGGGGGGCCAGGACAGATACGCAGTATTTT
>-|TRBV4-2|16|-|TRBJ1-1
CASSRARGSSYTEAFF
TGTGCCAGCAGCCGAGCGCGGGGCTCCAGTTACACTGAAGCTTTCTTT
>TRBD1|TRBV7-2|16|-|TRBJ1-5
CASSSTPGQPNQPQHF
TGTGCCAGCAGCTCGACTCCGGGACAGCCAAATCAGCCCCAGCATTTT
>-|TRBV7-2|12|many|TRBJ2-3
CASSSALEAQYF
TGTGCCAGCAGCTCCGCTTTGGAAGCGCAGTATTTT
>TRBD2|TRBV28|16|many|TRBJ2-1
CASSLLAGGNYNEQFF
TGTGCCAGCAGTCTTTTAGCGGGGGGGAATTACAATGAGCAGTTCTTC
>TRBD1|TRBV6-1|12|-|TRBJ1-5
CAIRDSPQPQHF
TGTGCCATCAGGGACAGCCCCCAGCCCCAGCATTTT
>TRBD1|TRBV20-1|13|few|TRBJ2-7
CSAPDRAFGEQYF
TGCAGTGCGCCGGACAGGGCGTTCGGCGAGCAGTACTTC
>-|TRBV20-1|14|few|TRBJ1-6
CSANTGGTSSPLHF
TGCAGTGCAAATACGGGAGGGACGAGTTCACCCCTCCACTTT
>-|TRBV6-5|14|few|TRBJ1-4
CASSYSSRVEKLFF
TGTGCCAGCAGTTACTCTAGCAGAGTCGAAAAACTGTTTTTT
>-|TRBV7-9|14|-|TRBJ2-7
CASSLAGTTHEQYF
TGTGCCAGCAGCTTAGCGGGGACGACACACGAGCAGTACTTC
>TRBD1|TRBV6-5|14|many|TRBJ1-1
CASSSTGGFTEAFF
TGTGCCAGCAGCTCGACAGGGGGCTTCACTGAAGCTTTCTTT
>-|TRBV9|14|many|TRBJ1-1
CASSVDGRGTEAFF
TGTGCCAGCAGCGTAGACGGGAGGGGCACTGAAGCTTTCTTT
>-|TRBV7-2|16|many|TRBJ1-2
CASSSSPARTNYGYTF
TGTGCCAGCAGCTCCAGCCCGGCCCGGACTAACTATGGCTACACCTTC
>-|TRBV3-1|13|few|TRBJ2-3
CASSRGPTETQYF
TGTGCCAGCAGCCGGGGACCCACAGAGACGCAGTATTTT
>TRBD2|TRBV29-1|14|-|TRBJ2-3
CSAGTSGATVTQYF
TGCAGCGCTGGGACTAGCGGGGCCACAGTTACGCAGTATTTT
>-|TRBV7-2|14|few|TRBJ2-3
CASSLGGAPDTQYF
TGTGCCAGCAGCTTGGGGGGGGCCCCAGATACGCAGTATTTT
>-|TRBV5-5|15|-|TRBJ2-3
CASSLYGTGTDTQYF
TGTGCCAGCAGCTTGTATGGGACGGGGACAGATACGCAGTATTTT
>-|TRBV15|14|many|TRBJ2-2
CATSRARSTGELFF
TGTGCCACCAGCAGAGCCAGGAGCACCGGGGAGCTGTTTTTT
>-|TRBV3-1|16|many|TRBJ1-6
CASSQGKGGNNSPLHF
TGTGCCAGCAGCCAAGGTAAAGGGGGGAATAATTCACCCCTCCACTTT
>-|TRBV6-5|15|many|TRBJ2-7
CASSYSYSTSYEQYF
TGTGCCAGCAGTTACTCGTACAGCACCTCCTACGAGCAGTACTTC
>-|TRBV7-6|16|few|TRBJ1-6
CASSQGRGRVDSPLHF
TGTGCCAGCAGCCAAGGTCGGGGAAGGGTAGATTCACCCCTCCACTTT
>TRBD2|TRBV28|15|many|TRBJ2-5
CASSPLTSGGLTQYF
TGTGCCAGCAGTCCACTCACTAGCGGGGGTCTGACCCAGTACTTC
>-|TRBV6-2/TRBV6-3|12|-|TRBJ2-1
CASSYPLNEQFF
TGTGCCAGCAGTTACCCTCTAAATGAGCAGTTCTTC
>TRBD1|TRBV28|13|few|TRBJ1-2
CATEGQGLNGYTF
TGTGCCACCGAAGGACAGGGATTAAATGGCTACACCTTC
>TRBD1|TRBV18|16|many|TRBJ1-5
CASSDRGRGSNQPQHF
TGTGCCAGCTCGGACAGGGGGCGAGGTAGCAATCAGCCCCAGCATTTT
>-|TRBV29-1|13|-|TRBJ2-3
CSVDPSSTDTQYF
TGCAGCGTTGATCCTAGCAGCACAGATACGCAGTATTTT
>-|TRBV4-3|13|many|TRBJ1-2
CASSEDGTYGYTF
TGCGCCAGCAGTGAGGACGGAACCTATGGCTACACCTTC
>-|TRBV9|15|few|TRBJ1-1
CASSREVGVDTEAFF
TGTGCCAGCAGCCGGGAGGTGGGGGTGGACACTGAAGCTTTCTTT
>TRBD2|TRBV7-9|13|many|TRBJ2-7
CASSPGRMYEQYF
TGTGCCAGCAGCCCCGGGAGGATGTACGAGCAGTACTTC
>-|TRBV19|13|few|TRBJ2-3
CASRWTSSDTQYF
TGTGCCAGTAGGTGGACAAGCTCAGATACGCAGTATTTT
>TRBD2|TRBV29-1|11|many|TRBJ2-1
CSLRTSGATFF
TGCAGCTTGCGGACTAGCGGGGCGACGTTCTTC
>-|TRBV6-6|19|many|TRBJ2-3
CASSDRSAGPNLWGDTQYF
TGTGCCAGCAGTGACAGGTCCGCCGGACCCAATCTATGGGGAGATACGCAGTATTTT
>-|TRBV6-1|19|few|TRBJ2-6
CASRDYWVIISSGANVLTF
TGTGCCAGCAGGGACTACTGGGTCATAATTTCCTCTGGGGCCAACGTCCTGACTTTC